Each of the 6 T cell receptor beta chains below was sequenced from the same sample in a study of long-term antiretroviral therapy in people with HIV. At survey level, the immunoSEQ assay was run in its v3.0 version. Clones were sequenced by immunoSEQ multiplex PCR, and TCRdb holds only the in-frame ones, with some missing. Altogether 25,000 to 30,000 clones are present, roughly 87% being singletons, with the ten largest covering 4.5% to 6%. The specimen was unsorted PBMCs, collected 1.1 years before starting antiretroviral therapy. These receptors all stem from a woman aged 25 to 39 with HIV.

This chain uses TRBV15 with TRBJ2-2; 9 positions agree with TRBD1. The length of the CDR3 is 15 residues. V shed 0 bases and J 7 bases; nucleotides not matched to a gene: 3. Germline values: CDR1 LNHNV, CDR2 YYDKDF (reference sequence). The CDR3 coding sequence is TGTGCCACCAGCAGAGACAGGACAGGGGACGGGGAGCTGTTTTTT. It encodes CATSRDRTGDGELFF.

The CDR3 DNA follows: TGCAGCGTAGACACCCGGGACAGGAACTATGGCTACACCTTC. Translating gives CSVDTRDRNYGYTF. The genes are TRBV29-1 and TRBJ1-2; 8 bases fit TRBD1. The CDR3 is 14 residues long. V lost 6 bases and J lost 2; bases outside the gene matches: 8. Germline lookup yields CDR1 SQVTM and CDR2 ANQGSEA.

J is TRBJ2-2 and V is TRBV30; no definite D call. Trimming left V 2 bases short and J 6 bases short, with 4 bases between. Germline V gives CDR1 GTSNPN, CDR2 SVGIG (reference sequence). The CDR3 is 11 amino acids. The CDR3 nucleotides are TGTGCCTGGAGTCGAGCCGGGGAGCTGTTTTTT. This encodes CAWSRAGELFF.

Regarding this clone: Other DNA sequences in this sample translate to the same CDR3. The V gene is TRBV9, the J gene TRBJ1-6, with 10 bases fitting TRBD1. CDR3 size: 14 residues. Germline-derived CDR1 and CDR2 are SGDLS and YYNGEE. J was trimmed by 7 bases and V by 2 bases; bases with no gene match: 0. The CDR3 region has the DNA TGTGCCAGCAGCGTGGGACAGGGGAATTCACCCCTCCACTTT. As protein: CASSVGQGNSPLHF.

The V and J genes are TRBV7-8 and TRBJ2-1; 11 bases align to TRBD1. Germline trimming cut 4 bases from V and 8 bases from J; bases unmatched to any gene: 13. Germline assignment: CDR1 SGHVS and CDR2 FQNEAQ. The CDR3 has 17 residues. The CDR3 spells CASSSDWGTGGIDEQFF. DNA of the CDR3: TGTGCCAGCAGCTCGGATTGGGGGACAGGGGGTATTGATGAGCAGTTCTTC. Full variable domain (missing parts from reference TRBV7-8 and TRBJ2-1): GAGVSQSPRYKVAKRGQDVALRCDPISGHVSLFWYQQALGQGPEFLTYFQNEAQLDKSGLPSDRFFAERPEGSVSTLKIQRTQQEDSAVYLCASSSDWGTGGIDEQFFGPGTRLTVL.

This clone has a handful of counts. The V call is TRBV30, the J call TRBJ1-4, with D possibly TRBD1 on 5 matching bases. The germline V gene has CDR1 GTSNPN and CDR2 SVGIG (reference sequence). Trimming removed 0 bases at V and 8 bases at J, with 7 bases between. The CDR3 runs to 12 residues. The CDR3 bases are TGTGCCTGGAGTGTACGGGGCGAAAAACTGTTTTTT. Protein: CAWSVRGEKLFF.